Presented here are 14 T cell receptor beta chains from one specimen sequenced in a study of cytomegalovirus exposure and HLA in healthy donors. The primer mix had 60 Vbeta and 13 Jbeta primers. Assay: immunoSEQ multiplex PCR; the TCRdb copy retains only in-frame clones and omits some. The profile shows some 85,000 clones, roughly 80% of them singletons. Input material: PBMCs. Receptor source: a man aged 40-50 years in good health and CMV-seronegative.

In its sample, this clone was seen a few times. The rearrangement joins TRBV25-1 to TRBJ2-7; D is possibly TRBD1 (6 bases). CDR3 length equals 13 residues. The V end lost 4 bases, the J end lost 1 base, and 8 bases lay between the germline ends. Germline values: CDR1 MGHDK, CDR2 SYGVNS. CDR3 in DNA: TGTGCCAGCAGTGGAACAGGGTCCTACGAGCAGTACTTC. This codes for CASSGTGSYEQYF.

V is TRBV5-6 and J is TRBJ2-5; TRBD1 aligns across 7 bases. Germline V gene data show CDR1 as SGHDT and CDR2 as YYEEEE. The V gene end was trimmed by 0 bases and the J gene end by 1 base; junction bases not matched to a gene: 12. This CDR3 spans 18 amino acids. In DNA, the CDR3 is TGTGCCAGCAGCTTGGTCTCTAGGCGGTGGACAGGCCAAGAGACCCAGTACTTC. This encodes CASSLVSRRWTGQETQYF.

The V call is TRBV19, the J call TRBJ1-4; 7 bases align to TRBD1. V lost 6 bases, J lost 11 bases, and 15 bases stayed unmatched. CDR3 size: 15 residues. The germline V gene encodes CDR1 LNHDA and CDR2 SQIVND (reference sequence). DNA of the CDR3: TGTGCCAGTAGAATCGGTGGGGGACAGAGATTGAAACTGTTTTTT. It translates to CASRIGGGQRLKLFF. Full variable domain (rest looked up from reference TRBV19 and TRBJ1-4): DGGITQSPKYLFRKEGQNVTLSCEQNLNHDAMYWYRQDPGQGLRLIYYSQIVNDFQKGDIAEGYSVSREKKESFPLTVTSAQKNPTAFYLCASRIGGGQRLKLFFGSGTQLSVL.

Notes on this clone: Other DNA sequences in this specimen translate into the identical CDR3. CDR3 protein: CASSLGLAETQYF. CDR3 sequence (DNA): TGTGCCAGCAGTTTAGGGCTAGCAGAGACCCAGTACTTC. This chain connects TRBV27 to TRBJ2-5, with TRBD2 as a possible D gene (5 bases). This CDR3 is 13 amino acids long. The germline V gene encodes CDR1 MNHEY and CDR2 SMNVEV (reference sequence). The V end was cut by 2 bases, the J end by 4 bases, with 8 bases between.

The gene calls are TRBV4-1 and TRBJ1-3, with D unclear. Trimming took 1 base from V and 2 from J, leaving 12 bases between them. The CDR3 is made up of 16 amino acids. CDR1 and CDR2 (germline): MGHRA, YSYEKL. The CDR3 spells CASSQGRGRTGNTIYF. DNA for the CDR3: TGCGCCAGCAGCCAAGGACGAGGGAGGACTGGAAACACCATATATTTT.

CDR3 amino acids: CASTRGGPGANVLTF. As DNA, the CDR3 is TGCGCCAGCACCCGGGGGGGACCCGGGGCCAACGTCCTGACTTTC. The chain couples TRBV5-1 to TRBJ2-6; 8 nucleotides align to TRBD2. The CDR3 spans 15 residues. Germline lookup yields CDR1 SGHRS and CDR2 YFSETQ. The ends lost 6 bases at V and 4 bases at J; junction bases unmatched: 6.

This clone was detected once. This chain's CDR3 is CASSLSLAGGREQYF. The CDR3, as DNA: TGTGCCAGCAGCTTATCACTAGCGGGGGGGCGCGAGCAGTACTTC. The chain uses TRBV7-3 and TRBJ2-7, with TRBD2 identical over 13 bases. From germline, CDR1 is SGHTA and CDR2 FQGTGA. V trimming: 2 bases; J trimming: 6 bases; junction bases outside the gene matches: 4. This CDR3 has 15 residues.

This clone has just a few counts. The sample carries other DNA sequences with the same CDR3. This chain joins TRBV6-6 and TRBJ2-5, with D possibly TRBD2 on 6 matching bases. Germline V gene lookup returns CDR1 MNHNY and CDR2 SVGAGI (reference sequence). V lost 6 bases to trimming and J lost 3 bases, with 17 bases between them. CDR3 length: 15 residues. In DNA, the CDR3 is TGTGCCAGCAGCCCCCAGGGACTCCTTGAAGAGACCCAGTACTTC. Translating it yields CASSPQGLLEETQYF.

The rearrangement links TRBV7-9 to TRBJ2-6, with 7 bases fitting TRBD1. This CDR3 is 18 amino acids long. The V segment lost 5 bases and the J segment 2 bases; nucleotides outside the gene matches: 12. Germline CDR1 is SEHNR and CDR2 is FQNEAQ (reference sequence). The CDR3 is CASSPPPTGMAGANVLTF. The CDR3, as DNA: TGTGCCAGCAGCCCGCCCCCGACAGGGATGGCTGGGGCCAACGTCCTGACTTTC.

V gene TRBV11-3 combines with J gene TRBJ1-1, with D unresolved. Per the germline V gene, CDR1 is SGHNT and CDR2 is YENEEA. The V gene lost 0 bases and the J gene lost 3 bases, with 5 bases spanning the gap. The CDR3 contains 13 residues. The CDR3 nucleotides read TGTGCCAGCAGCTTAGACCGGTACACTGAAGCTTTCTTT. This codes for CASSLDRYTEAFF.

The V gene is TRBV28, the J gene TRBJ1-2; 8 bases agree with TRBD1. The V gene end was trimmed by 2 bases and the J gene end by 5 bases; junction bases not matched to a gene: 13. The germline V gene encodes CDR1 MDHEN and CDR2 SYDVKM. This CDR3 has 17 amino acids. CDR3 DNA: TGTGCCAGCAGTTTAGCCGGGGAGGACAGGGTCGGGTATGGCTACACCTTC. Translation gives CASSLAGEDRVGYGYTF.

The rearrangement joins TRBV4-2 to TRBJ1-2; 9 bases line up with TRBD1. CDR1 is LGHNA and CDR2 is YNFKEQ in the germline V gene. The CDR3 is made up of 16 amino acids. The V segment lost 0 bases and the J segment 6 bases; nucleotides outside the gene matches: 8. CDR3 protein: CASSQDGTGGSNGYTF. DNA of the CDR3: TGTGCCAGCAGCCAAGACGGAACAGGGGGCTCCAATGGCTACACCTTC.

J is TRBJ1-1 and V is TRBV5-1; 7 bases map to TRBD1. CDR3 length: 14 residues. Germline CDR1 SGHRS, CDR2 YFSETQ. The junction had 5 bases not matched to a gene; V was cut back by 4 bases and J by 2 bases. The CDR3 loop reads CASSARQGNTEAFF. CDR3 bases: TGCGCCAGCAGCGCTAGACAGGGAAACACTGAAGCTTTCTTT.

The gene calls are TRBV14 and TRBJ2-6, with D maybe TRBD2 (6 bases). The V gene's germline CDR1 is SGHDN and CDR2 FVKESK. The V and J ends lost 0 bases and 2 bases respectively, with 11 bases between them. The CDR3 length is 17 residues. DNA for the CDR3: TGTGCCAGCAGCCAAGATCCTCGCGGGGCTGGGGCCAACGTCCTGACTTTC. Translated, it gives CASSQDPRGAGANVLTF.